The next 26 T cell receptor beta chains were all read from a single sample in a study of T cells in Graves' hyperthyroidism and ophthalmopathy (dated by TCRdb to between 2018 and 2021). The library was built by means of multiplex PCR. The instrument given in TCRdb is Illumina HiSeq 2000. The TCR beta CDR3 regions were amplified from the RNA transcripts. For the first round of RT-PCR on the TCR CDR3, the HTBI primer set was used together with the Qiagen OneStep RT-PCR kit. Clones were called with MiXCR by TCRdb after fastp trimmed the public reads at Q25, and only in-frame beta chains were retained. Identical CDR3 protein sequences are pooled into one entry, listed with their most common genes and DNA. The sample table holds about 480,000 distinct CDR3 sequences, of which approximately 15% were seen once. Around a sixth of the sample comes from the top ten. Sequencing was carried out using blood. These receptors all stem from a woman between 18 and 29 years old with Graves' hyperthyroidism.

This chain links TRBV4-1 with TRBJ1-2, with D unresolved. Germline CDR1 reads MGHRA; CDR2 reads YSYEKL. The CDR3 spans 14 residues. The germline V and J ends were trimmed by 1 base and 8 bases, with 14 bases remaining between them. DNA for the CDR3: TGCGCCAGCAGCCAAGGTCGTTTCTGGAGCGGCTACACCTTC. Amino acids: CASSQGRFWSGYTF.

This clonotype was seen more than once but under ten times. This may come from a read error, since a much larger clone is one base off. The chain recombines TRBV2 with TRBJ2-7; no definite D call. The length of the CDR3 is 11 residues. Germline values: CDR1 SNHLY, CDR2 FYNNEI. Trimming shortened V by 5 bases and J by 6 bases, and 8 bases separated the two germline ends. The CDR3 nucleotides read TGTGCCAGCAGTACAGAATGCGAGCAGTACGTC. Its protein is CASSTECEQYV.

The V call is TRBV6-2 or TRBV6-3, the J call TRBJ2-4; 12 nucleotides align to TRBD1. There are 14 residues in the CDR3. Germline loops: CDR1 MNHEY, CDR2 SVGEGT. The V segment lost 4 bases and the J segment 15 bases; nucleotides outside the gene matches: 10. The CDR3 spells CASSSGTGGYFRYF. DNA for the CDR3: TGTGCCAGCAGTTCCGGGACAGGGGGCTATTTTCGGTACTTC.

The chain recombines TRBV29-1 with TRBJ2-2; D gene unclear. Germline-derived CDR1 and CDR2 are SQVTM and ANQGSEA. The V end lost 4 bases, the J end lost 7 bases, and 10 bases lay between the germline ends. This CDR3 contains 12 residues. This chain's CDR3 is CSVASFNGELFF. The CDR3 nucleotides are TGCAGCGTTGCTAGTTTTAACGGGGAGCTGTTTTTT.

This clonotype showed up just a few times. The rearrangement links TRBV5-1 to TRBJ2-2; D unclear. This CDR3 is 15 amino acids long. CDR1 and CDR2 from the germline V gene are SGHRS and YFSETQ. V was shortened by 0 bases and J by 3 bases, with 9 bases between the two germline ends. CDR3 DNA sequence: TGCGCCAGCAGCTTGGAGTTAATTGACACCGGGGAGCTGTTTTTT. This encodes CASSLELIDTGELFF.

This clonotype was counted ten times or more. This sequence joins TRBV2 and TRBJ2-2; D is undetermined. CDR1 is SNHLY, CDR2 FYNNEI, per germline. V lost 7 bases and J 2 bases, leaving 11 bases between the germline ends. The CDR3 extends over 14 amino acids. CDR3: CASTPLVNTGELFF. As DNA, the CDR3 is TGTGCCAGCACCCCTCTGGTAAACACCGGGGAGCTGTTTTTT.

This clonotype was found many times. The CDR3 sequence: CAIEQGGMTGELFF. The CDR3 coding sequence is TGTGCCATCGAACAGGGCGGAATGACCGGGGAGCTGTTTTTT. The chain joins TRBV10-3 to TRBJ2-2; the D gene is possibly TRBD1 (6 bases). The CDR3 is made up of 14 amino acids. Trimming shortened V by 8 bases and J by 5 bases, and 15 bases separated the two germline ends. CDR1 and CDR2 from the germline V gene are ENHRY and SYGVKD.

This rearrangement joins TRBV12-3 or TRBV12-4 to TRBJ1-5; perhaps TRBD1 as D (5 bases). CDR3 length: 15 amino acids. Trimming took off 3 bases at V and 0 bases at J, with 9 bases between the two ends. CDR3 amino acids: CASSFRGFSNQPQHF. CDR3 DNA sequence: TGTGCCAGCAGTTTCCGGGGGTTTAGCAATCAGCCCCAGCATTTT.

This clonotype was counted at least ten times. This chain's CDR3 is CASSENPSGSGYEQYV. Written as DNA, the CDR3 is TGTGCCAGCAGCGAGAACCCTAGCGGGTCAGGTTACGAGCAGTACGTC. The chain has TRBV6-5 and TRBJ2-7; 8 nucleotides align to TRBD2. Looked up from germline, CDR1 is MNHEY and CDR2 is SVGAGI. This CDR3 comprises 16 residues. The trim removed 6 bases at V and 4 bases at J, leaving 14 bases unmatched.

At least ten counts were recorded for this clonotype. The chain combines TRBV20-1 with TRBJ2-1; 7 nucleotides line up with TRBD2. J was trimmed by 1 base and V by 6 bases; bases with no gene match: 12. Germline-derived CDR1 and CDR2 are DFQATT and SNEGSKA (reference sequence). This CDR3 spans 16 amino acids. CDR3 in DNA: TGCAGTGCCCTAGGGTGGGCTAGCGGATCCTACAATGAGCAGTTCTTC. Its translation is CSALGWASGSYNEQFF.

This clonotype was detected only a few times. The genes are TRBV19 and TRBJ2-3; D unclear. This CDR3 is built from 15 residues. Trimming removed 5 bases from V and 4 bases from J, with 16 bases in between. CDR1 and CDR2 from the germline V gene are LNHDA and SQIVND (reference sequence). The chain's CDR3 is CASSALFGVPDTQYF. The CDR3 bases are TGTGCCAGTAGTGCACTTTTTGGGGTACCAGATACGCAGTATTTT.

This clonotype came up a few times. One junction end disagrees with the germline gene, perhaps due to a read error. The chain combines TRBV10-3 with TRBJ1-2; 8 bases are a match to TRBD1. The CDR3 has 15 residues. CDR1 ENHRY and CDR2 SYGVKD come from the germline V gene. The CDR3 sequence is CASSRTGNLNYGYTF. In DNA, the CDR3 is TGTGCCAGCAGTAGGACAGGGAACCTTAACTATGGCTACACCTTC.

V usage is TRBV19 and J usage is TRBJ1-2; 8 bases line up with TRBD1. Unmatched junction bases numbered 9, after V lost 9 bases and J lost 3 bases. This CDR3 comprises 14 residues. Germline-derived CDR1 and CDR2 are LNHDA and SQIVND (reference sequence). In DNA, the CDR3 is TGTGCCAGCACTCCTGAGACAGGGGACTATGGCTACACCTTC. It codes for CASTPETGDYGYTF.

This clonotype was seen many times. This sequence joins TRBV12-3 or TRBV12-4 and TRBJ1-5; unclear D gene. V lost 6 bases to trimming and J lost 0 bases, with 3 bases between them. The CDR3 has 12 amino acids. The CDR3 DNA reads as TGTGCCAGCAGGTATAGCAATCAGCCCCAGCATTTT. Encoded protein: CASRYSNQPQHF.

V usage is TRBV15 and J usage is TRBJ1-2; D is perhaps TRBD1 (6 bases). Trimming pared 0 bases from V and 2 bases from J, leaving 16 bases between. The CDR3 runs to 17 residues. Germline V gene sequence: CDR1 LNHNV, CDR2 YYDKDF (reference sequence). The CDR3 sequence: CATSRDLKPGGNYGYTF. In DNA, the CDR3 is TGTGCCACCAGCAGAGATCTTAAACCTGGGGGCAACTATGGCTACACCTTC.

In its sample, this clonotype was seen many times. The CDR3 DNA reads as TGTGCCAGCAGTTTAGGGGCAGGGGGCCGGTATGAAAAACTGTTTTTT. This sequence encodes CASSLGAGGRYEKLFF. The chain links TRBV12-3 or TRBV12-4 to TRBJ1-4; 8 bases match TRBD1. The CDR3 extends over 16 amino acids. V dropped 1 base and J dropped 6; count of bases not matched to a gene: 7.

This clonotype was seen repeatedly, ten times or more. This chain connects TRBV27 to TRBJ1-4; D ambiguous. The V gene's germline CDR1 is MNHEY and CDR2 SMNVEV (reference sequence). The V and J ends lost 0 bases and 6 bases respectively, with 11 bases between them. The CDR3 length is 15 residues. The CDR3 loop is CASSLSFWGYEKLFF. The CDR3 DNA reads as TGTGCCAGCAGTTTATCGTTTTGGGGTTATGAAAAACTGTTTTTT.

This chain links TRBV7-3 with TRBJ1-1, with a weak D call TRBD1 (5 bases). CDR1 SGHTA and CDR2 FQGTGA come from the germline V gene. Trimming shortened V by 3 bases and J by 4 bases, and 9 bases separated the two germline ends. The CDR3 spans 13 residues. As DNA, the CDR3 is TGTGCCAGCAGCTTCGGGGGAACCACTGAAGCTTTCTTT. It encodes CASSFGGTTEAFF.

This clonotype was recorded many times. This chain uses TRBV18 with TRBJ1-1, with D unclear. V gave up 0 bases and J gave up 4 bases, with 15 bases separating them. Germline CDR1 is KGHSH and CDR2 is LQKENI. The CDR3 is made up of 16 amino acids. CDR3: CASSPPSTGGSTEAFF. In DNA form, the CDR3 reads TGTGCCAGCTCACCACCGTCTACGGGTGGAAGCACTGAAGCTTTCTTT.

This clonotype was seen many times. V is TRBV30 and J is TRBJ1-1, with D maybe TRBD1 (6 bases). Trimming removed 4 bases at V and 2 bases at J, with 11 bases between. This CDR3 comprises 13 residues. CDR1 and CDR2 (germline): GTSNPN, SVGIG (reference sequence). The CDR3 sequence is CAWITGLNTEAFF. The CDR3 DNA follows: TGTGCCTGGATTACAGGGCTAAACACTGAAGCTTTCTTT.

The chain recombines TRBV20-1 with TRBJ1-1; D remains ambiguous. The CDR3 sequence is 14 residues long. Germline values: CDR1 DFQATT, CDR2 SNEGSKA (reference sequence). The V and J ends lost 0 bases and 3 bases respectively, with 11 bases between them. CDR3 in DNA: TGCAGTGCTAGAGATGTAGGGAGGGACACTGAAGCTTTCTTT. Its translation: CSARDVGRDTEAFF.

This clonotype was observed many times. This chain joins TRBV29-1 and TRBJ1-5; 8 bases agree with TRBD1. Germline assignment: CDR1 SQVTM and CDR2 ANQGSEA. CDR3 length: 14 amino acids. Germline trimming cut 4 bases from V and 2 bases from J; bases unmatched to any gene: 4. The CDR3 protein is CSVAQGQGNQPQHF. The CDR3 DNA follows: TGCAGCGTTGCCCAGGGACAGGGCAATCAGCCCCAGCATTTT. Together with reference TRBV29-1 and TRBJ1-5, the CDR3 gives the full variable domain: SAVISQKPSRDICQRGTSLTIQCQVDSQVTMMFWYRQQPGQSLTLIATANQGSEATYESGFVIDKFPISRPNLTFSTLTVSNMSPEDSSIYLCSVAQGQGNQPQHFGDGTRLSIL.

This clonotype has at least ten counts. As DNA, the CDR3 is TGTGCCAGCAGCTTGGAACCCAGGCAAGAGACCCAGTACTTC. It yields the protein CASSLEPRQETQYF. The gene calls are TRBV5-8 and TRBJ2-5, with D unresolved. The germline V gene encodes CDR1 SGHTS and CDR2 YDEGEE. CDR3 length equals 14 residues. V shed 0 bases and J shed 2 bases, with 8 bases lying between them.

This clonotype was detected many times. The rearrangement links TRBV12-3 or TRBV12-4 to TRBJ2-7, with 8 bases that match TRBD1. V lost 6 bases to trimming and J lost 4 bases; unmatched junction nucleotides: 8. This CDR3 has 14 amino acids. The CDR3 loop is CASSLQGVKYEQYF. CDR3 bases: TGTGCCAGCAGCCTACAGGGGGTTAAGTACGAGCAGTACTTC.

This clonotype was detected ten times or more. This chain uses TRBV2 with TRBJ1-2, with D tentatively TRBD1 (6 bases). Germline values: CDR1 SNHLY, CDR2 FYNNEI. With 7 bases removed from V and 5 bases from J, the gap between germline ends came to 14 bases. The CDR3 has 13 amino acids. CDR3 DNA sequence: TGTGCCAGCAAAACAGGGAGGTCATATGGCTACACCTTC. This codes for CASKTGRSYGYTF.

A few counts support this clonotype. The chain joins TRBV7-9 to TRBJ1-4; 7 nucleotides match TRBD1. V lost 5 bases, J lost 8 bases, and 14 bases stayed unmatched. This CDR3 is built from 16 residues. Germline values: CDR1 SEHNR, CDR2 FQNEAQ (reference sequence). As DNA, the CDR3 is TGTGCCAGCAGCCGAAACGTTGGACAGGCAGGGGAAAAACTGTTTTTT. As protein: CASSRNVGQAGEKLFF. The complete variable domain, with remaining parts taken from reference TRBV7-9 and TRBJ1-4, reads DTGVSQNPRHKITKRGQNVTFRCDPISEHNRLYWYRQTLGQGPEFLTYFQNEAQLEKSRLLSDRFSAERPKGSFSTLEIQRTEQGDSAMYLCASSRNVGQAGEKLFFGSGTQLSVL.